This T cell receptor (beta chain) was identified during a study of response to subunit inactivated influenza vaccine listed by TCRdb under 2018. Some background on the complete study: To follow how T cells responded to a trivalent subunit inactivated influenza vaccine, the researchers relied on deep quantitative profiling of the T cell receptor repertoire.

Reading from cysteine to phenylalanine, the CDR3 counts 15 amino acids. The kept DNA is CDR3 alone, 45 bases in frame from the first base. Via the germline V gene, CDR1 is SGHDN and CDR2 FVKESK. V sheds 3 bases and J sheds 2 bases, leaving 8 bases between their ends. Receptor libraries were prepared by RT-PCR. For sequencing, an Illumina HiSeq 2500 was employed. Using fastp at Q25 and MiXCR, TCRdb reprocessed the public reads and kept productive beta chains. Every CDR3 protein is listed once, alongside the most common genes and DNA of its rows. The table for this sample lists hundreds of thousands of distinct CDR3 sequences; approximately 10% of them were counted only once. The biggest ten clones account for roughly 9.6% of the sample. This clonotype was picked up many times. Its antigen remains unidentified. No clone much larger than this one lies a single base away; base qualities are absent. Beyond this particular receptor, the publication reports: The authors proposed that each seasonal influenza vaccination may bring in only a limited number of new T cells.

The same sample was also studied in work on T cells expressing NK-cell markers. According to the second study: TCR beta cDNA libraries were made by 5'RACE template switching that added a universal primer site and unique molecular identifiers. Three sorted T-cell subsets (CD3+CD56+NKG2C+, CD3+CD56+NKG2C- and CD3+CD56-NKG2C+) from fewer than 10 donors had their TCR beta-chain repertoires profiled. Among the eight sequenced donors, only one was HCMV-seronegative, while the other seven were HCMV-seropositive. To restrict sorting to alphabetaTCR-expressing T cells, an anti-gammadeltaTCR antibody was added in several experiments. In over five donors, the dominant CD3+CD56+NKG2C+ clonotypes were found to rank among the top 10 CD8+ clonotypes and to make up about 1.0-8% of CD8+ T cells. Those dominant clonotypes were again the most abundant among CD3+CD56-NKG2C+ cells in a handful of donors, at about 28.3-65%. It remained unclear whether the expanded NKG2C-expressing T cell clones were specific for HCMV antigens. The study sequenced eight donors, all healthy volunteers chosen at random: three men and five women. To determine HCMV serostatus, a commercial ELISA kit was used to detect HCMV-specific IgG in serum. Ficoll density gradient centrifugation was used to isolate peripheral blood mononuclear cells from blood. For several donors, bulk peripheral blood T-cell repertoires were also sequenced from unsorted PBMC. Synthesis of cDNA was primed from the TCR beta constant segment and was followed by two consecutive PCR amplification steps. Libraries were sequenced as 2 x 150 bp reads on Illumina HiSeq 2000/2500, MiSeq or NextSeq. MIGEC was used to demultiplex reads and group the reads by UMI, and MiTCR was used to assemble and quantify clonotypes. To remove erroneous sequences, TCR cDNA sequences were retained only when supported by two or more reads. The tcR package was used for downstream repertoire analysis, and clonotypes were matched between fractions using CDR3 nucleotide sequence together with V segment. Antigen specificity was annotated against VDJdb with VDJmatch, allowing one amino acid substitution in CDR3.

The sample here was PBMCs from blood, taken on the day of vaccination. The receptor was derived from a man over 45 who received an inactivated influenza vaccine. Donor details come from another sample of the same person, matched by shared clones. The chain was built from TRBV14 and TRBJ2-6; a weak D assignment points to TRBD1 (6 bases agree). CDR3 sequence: CASSQTGTGANVLTF. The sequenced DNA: TGTGCCAGCAGCCAGACAGGAACTGGGGCCAACGTCCTGACTTTC. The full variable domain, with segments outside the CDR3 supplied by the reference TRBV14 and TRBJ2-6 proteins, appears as EAGVTQFPSHSVIEKGQTVTLRCDPISGHDNLYWYRRVMGKEIKFLLHFVKESKQDESGMPNNRFLAERTGGTYSTLKVQPAELEDSGVYFCASSQTGTGANVLTFGAGSRLTVL.